This T cell receptor (beta chain) was recorded in a study of OX40 agonist ivuxolimab in advanced cancers. TCRdb keeps only in-frame clones here, not all; method: immunoSEQ multiplex PCR. The table shows some 100,000 clones, with approximately 86% occurring only once. This clone appeared a single time. Germline V gene lookup returns CDR1 SGHRS and CDR2 YFSETQ. V lost 5 bases to trimming and J lost 7 bases, with 7 bases between them. The length of the CDR3 is 11 residues. This material consisted of CD4+ or CD8+ T cells sorted from blood, taken in a trial of the OX40 agonist ivuxolimab. J is TRBJ2-1 and V is TRBV5-1; possible D gene TRBD1, 5 bases. This TCR was recovered from an adult with an advanced solid tumor such as melanoma, head and neck, liver or kidney cancer. CDR3 bases: TGCGCCAGCAGGACAGCTAATGAGCAGTTCTTC. It is translated as CASRTANEQFF.